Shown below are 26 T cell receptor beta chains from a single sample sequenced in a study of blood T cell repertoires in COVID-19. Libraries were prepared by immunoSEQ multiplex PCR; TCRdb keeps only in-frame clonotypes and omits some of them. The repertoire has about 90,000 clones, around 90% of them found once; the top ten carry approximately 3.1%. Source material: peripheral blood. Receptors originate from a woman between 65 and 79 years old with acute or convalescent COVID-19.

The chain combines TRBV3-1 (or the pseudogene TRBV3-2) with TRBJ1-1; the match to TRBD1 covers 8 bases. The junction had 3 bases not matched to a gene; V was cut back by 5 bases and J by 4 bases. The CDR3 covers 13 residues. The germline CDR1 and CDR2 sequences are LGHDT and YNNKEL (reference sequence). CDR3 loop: CASSSDRVTEAFF. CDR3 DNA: TGTGCCAGCAGCTCGGACAGGGTCACTGAAGCTTTCTTT.

CDR3 DNA: TGTGCCAGCCGTGCAGGGGCCGGAGTGGGCACTGAAGCTTTCTTT. Residues: CASRAGAGVGTEAFF. The chain carries TRBV28 and TRBJ1-1, with D maybe TRBD1 (6 bases). This CDR3 has 15 amino acids. Trimming left V 8 bases short and J 4 bases short, with 20 bases between. Germline loops: CDR1 MDHEN, CDR2 SYDVKM.

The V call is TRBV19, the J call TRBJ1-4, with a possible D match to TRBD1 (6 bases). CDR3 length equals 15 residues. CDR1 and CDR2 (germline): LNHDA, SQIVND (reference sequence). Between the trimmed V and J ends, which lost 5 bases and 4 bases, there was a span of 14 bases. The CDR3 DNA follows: TGTGCCAGTAGTGGACGACAGGCAATTAATGAAAAACTGTTTTTT. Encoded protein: CASSGRQAINEKLFF.

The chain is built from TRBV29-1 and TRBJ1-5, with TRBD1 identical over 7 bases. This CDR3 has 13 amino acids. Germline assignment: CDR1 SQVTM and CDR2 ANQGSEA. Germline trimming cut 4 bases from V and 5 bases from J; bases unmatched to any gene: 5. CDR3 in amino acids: CSVARDRYQPQHF. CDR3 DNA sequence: TGCAGCGTTGCTAGGGACAGATATCAGCCCCAGCATTTT.

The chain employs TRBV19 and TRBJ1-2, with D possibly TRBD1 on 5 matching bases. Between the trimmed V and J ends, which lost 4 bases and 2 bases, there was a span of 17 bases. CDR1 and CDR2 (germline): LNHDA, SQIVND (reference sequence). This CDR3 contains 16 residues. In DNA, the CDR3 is TGTGCCAGTAGTAAGGGGCAGCTATTTCTCAACTATGGCTACACCTTC. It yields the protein CASSKGQLFLNYGYTF.

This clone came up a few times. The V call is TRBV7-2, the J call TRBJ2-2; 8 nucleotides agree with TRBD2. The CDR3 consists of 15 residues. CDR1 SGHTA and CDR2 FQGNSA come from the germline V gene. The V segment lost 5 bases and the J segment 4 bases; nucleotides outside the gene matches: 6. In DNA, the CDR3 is TGTGCCAGCAGCCAAGGGACTAGACGCACCGGGGAGCTGTTTTTT. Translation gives CASSQGTRRTGELFF. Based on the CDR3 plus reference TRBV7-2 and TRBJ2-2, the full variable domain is GAGVSQSPSNKVTEKGKDVELRCDPISGHTALYWYRQSLGQGLEFLIYFQGNSAPDKSGLPSDRFSAERTGGSVSTLTIQRTQQEDSAVYLCASSQGTRRTGELFFGEGSRLTVL.

The CDR3 region is CAISESLLYGYTF. As DNA, the CDR3 is TGTGCCATCAGTGAGTCCCTCCTCTATGGCTACACCTTC. V and J are TRBV10-3 and TRBJ1-2; D remains ambiguous. V lost 0 bases, J lost 4 bases, and 6 bases lay in between. In germline, CDR1 is ENHRY, CDR2 SYGVKD. This CDR3 has 13 residues.

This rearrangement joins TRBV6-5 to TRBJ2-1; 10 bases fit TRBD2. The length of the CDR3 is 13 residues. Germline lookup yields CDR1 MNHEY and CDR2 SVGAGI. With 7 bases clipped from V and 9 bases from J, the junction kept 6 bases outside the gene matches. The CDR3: CASTSGSNGEQFF. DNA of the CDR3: TGTGCCAGCACTAGCGGGAGTAATGGTGAGCAGTTCTTC.

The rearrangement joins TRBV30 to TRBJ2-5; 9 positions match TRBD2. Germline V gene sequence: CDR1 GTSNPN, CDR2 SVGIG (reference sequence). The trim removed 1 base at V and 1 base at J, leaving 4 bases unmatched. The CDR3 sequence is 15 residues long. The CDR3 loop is CAWSGLAGSQETQYF. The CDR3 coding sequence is TGTGCCTGGAGTGGGCTAGCGGGATCCCAAGAGACCCAGTACTTC.

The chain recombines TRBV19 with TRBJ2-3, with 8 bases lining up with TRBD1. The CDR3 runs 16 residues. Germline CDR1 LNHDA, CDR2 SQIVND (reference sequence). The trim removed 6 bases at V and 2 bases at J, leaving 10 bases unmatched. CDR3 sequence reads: CASRTFSGQATDTQYF. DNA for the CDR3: TGTGCCAGTAGAACCTTCTCGGGACAGGCCACAGATACGCAGTATTTT.

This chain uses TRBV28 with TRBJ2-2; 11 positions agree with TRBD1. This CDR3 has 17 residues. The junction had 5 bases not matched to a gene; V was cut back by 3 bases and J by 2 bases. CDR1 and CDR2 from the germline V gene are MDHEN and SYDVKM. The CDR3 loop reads CASSFLGQGANTGELFF. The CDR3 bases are TGTGCCAGCAGTTTCTTAGGACAGGGGGCCAACACCGGGGAGCTGTTTTTT.

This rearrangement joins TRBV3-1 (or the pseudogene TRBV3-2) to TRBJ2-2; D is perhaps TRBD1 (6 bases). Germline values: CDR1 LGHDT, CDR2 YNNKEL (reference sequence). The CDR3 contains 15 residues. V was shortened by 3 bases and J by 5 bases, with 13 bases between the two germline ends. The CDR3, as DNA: TGTGCCAGCAGCCAGCTCTCAGGGGTAACCGGGGAGCTGTTTTTT. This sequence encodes CASSQLSGVTGELFF.

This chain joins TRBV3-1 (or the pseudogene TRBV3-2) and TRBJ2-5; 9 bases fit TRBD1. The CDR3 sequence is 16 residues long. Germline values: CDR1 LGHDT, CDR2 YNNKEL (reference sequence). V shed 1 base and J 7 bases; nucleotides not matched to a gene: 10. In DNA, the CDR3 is TGTGCCAGCAGCCAAGTCCGGACAGGGGCTGCATCGACCCAGTACTTC. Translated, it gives CASSQVRTGAASTQYF.

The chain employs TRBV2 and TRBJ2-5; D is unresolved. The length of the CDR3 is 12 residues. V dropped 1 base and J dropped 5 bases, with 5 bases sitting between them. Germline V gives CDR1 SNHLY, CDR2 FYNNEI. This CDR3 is CASSEVRETQYF. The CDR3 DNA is TGTGCCAGCAGTGAAGTCCGGGAGACCCAGTACTTC.

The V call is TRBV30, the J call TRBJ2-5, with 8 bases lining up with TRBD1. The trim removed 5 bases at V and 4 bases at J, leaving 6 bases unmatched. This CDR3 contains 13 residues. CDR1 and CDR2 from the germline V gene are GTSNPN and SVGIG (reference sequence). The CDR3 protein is CAWAGGPRETQYF. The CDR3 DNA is TGTGCCTGGGCAGGGGGCCCCCGAGAGACCCAGTACTTC.

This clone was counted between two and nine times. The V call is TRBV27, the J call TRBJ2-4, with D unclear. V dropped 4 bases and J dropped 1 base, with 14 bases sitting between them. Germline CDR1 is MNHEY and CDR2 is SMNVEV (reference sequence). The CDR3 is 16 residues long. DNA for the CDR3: TGTGCCAGCAGTTCTGTTCAGGCATGGGCCAAAAACATTCAGTACTTC. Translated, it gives CASSSVQAWAKNIQYF.

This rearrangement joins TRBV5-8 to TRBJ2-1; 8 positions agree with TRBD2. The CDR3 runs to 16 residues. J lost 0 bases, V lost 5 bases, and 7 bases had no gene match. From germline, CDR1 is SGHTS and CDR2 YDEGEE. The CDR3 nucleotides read TGTGCCAGCAGACCCCCGACTAGCGTCTCCTACAATGAGCAGTTCTTC. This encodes CASRPPTSVSYNEQFF.

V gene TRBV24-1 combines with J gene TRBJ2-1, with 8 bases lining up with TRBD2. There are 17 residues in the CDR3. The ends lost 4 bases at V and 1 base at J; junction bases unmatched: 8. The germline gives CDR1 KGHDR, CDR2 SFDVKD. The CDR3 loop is CATSDHATSVSYNEQFF. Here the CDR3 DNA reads TGTGCCACCAGTGACCATGCGACTAGCGTGTCCTACAATGAGCAGTTCTTC.

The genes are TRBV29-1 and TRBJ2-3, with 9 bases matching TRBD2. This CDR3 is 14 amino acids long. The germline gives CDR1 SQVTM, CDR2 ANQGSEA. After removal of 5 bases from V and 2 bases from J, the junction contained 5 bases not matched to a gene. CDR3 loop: CSVTTSGITDTQYF. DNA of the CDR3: TGCAGCGTTACGACTAGCGGAATCACAGATACGCAGTATTTT.

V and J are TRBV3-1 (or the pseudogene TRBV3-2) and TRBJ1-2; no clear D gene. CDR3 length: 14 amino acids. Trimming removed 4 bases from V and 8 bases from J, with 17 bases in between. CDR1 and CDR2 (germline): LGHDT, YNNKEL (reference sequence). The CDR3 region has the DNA TGTGCCAGCAGCCTCCAAATCCCAGGTTCAGGCTACACCTTC. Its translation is CASSLQIPGSGYTF.

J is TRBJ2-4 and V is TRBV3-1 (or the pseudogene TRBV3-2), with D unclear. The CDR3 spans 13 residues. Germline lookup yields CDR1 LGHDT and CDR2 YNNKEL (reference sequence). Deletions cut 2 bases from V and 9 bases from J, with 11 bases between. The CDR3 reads CASSQLLNGIQYF. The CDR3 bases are TGTGCCAGCAGCCAACTACTCAATGGCATTCAGTACTTC.

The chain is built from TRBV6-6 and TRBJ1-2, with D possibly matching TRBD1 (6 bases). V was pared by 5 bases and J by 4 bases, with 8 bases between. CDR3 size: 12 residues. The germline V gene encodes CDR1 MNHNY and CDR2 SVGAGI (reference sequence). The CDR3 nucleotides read TGTGCCAGCAGTCTACAGGGCTATGGCTACACCTTC. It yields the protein CASSLQGYGYTF.

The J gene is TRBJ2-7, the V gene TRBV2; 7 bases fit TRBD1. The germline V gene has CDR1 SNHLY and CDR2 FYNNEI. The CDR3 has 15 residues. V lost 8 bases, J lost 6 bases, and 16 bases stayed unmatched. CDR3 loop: CASEVQQGSLSEQYF. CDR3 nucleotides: TGTGCCAGCGAAGTCCAACAGGGGAGTTTGTCCGAGCAGTACTTC.

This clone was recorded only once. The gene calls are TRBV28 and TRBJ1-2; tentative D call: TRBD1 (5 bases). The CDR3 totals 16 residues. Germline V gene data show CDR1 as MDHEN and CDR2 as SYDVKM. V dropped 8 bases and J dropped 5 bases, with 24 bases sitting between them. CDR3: CASGGFSRGGLYGYTF. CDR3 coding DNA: TGTGCCAGCGGCGGGTTCTCTAGGGGAGGCTTATATGGCTACACCTTC.

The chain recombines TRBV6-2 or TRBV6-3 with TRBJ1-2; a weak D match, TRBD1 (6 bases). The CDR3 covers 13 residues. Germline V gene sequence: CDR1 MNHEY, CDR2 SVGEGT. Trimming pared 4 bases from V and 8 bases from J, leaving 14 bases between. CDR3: CASSWTVFGGYTF. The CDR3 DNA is TGTGCCAGCAGTTGGACAGTTTTCGGGGGCTACACCTTC.

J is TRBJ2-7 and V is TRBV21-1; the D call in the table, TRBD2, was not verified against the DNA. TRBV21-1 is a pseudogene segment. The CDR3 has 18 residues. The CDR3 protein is CASSKASSLAGSPYEQYF. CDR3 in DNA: TGTGCCAGCAGCAAAGCCTCATCGCTAGCGGGTTCTCCCTACGAGCAGTACTTC.